This T cell receptor (beta chain) was sequenced in a study of monozygotic twins with cystic fibrosis. Study outcomes and limitations: Shared CDR3 numbers were not associated with age, concordance or severity. Median Simpson clonality of roughly 0.01 suggested naive T cells predominated. Unrelated CF individuals shared fewer identical clonotypes than monozygotic CF twins. Co-twins had the most similar V usage for 13 of 16 pairs, J for 8.

Notes on this clone: Its antigen is not identified.

The CDR3 is made up of 13 amino acids. Per germline, CDR1 LNHDA and CDR2 SQIVND (reference sequence). V lost 5 bases, J lost 3 bases, and 10 bases lay in between. Assay used: immunoSEQ multiplex PCR; TCRdb lists only in-frame clones, some missing. The sample includes tens of thousands of clones, over 70% seen only once; the top ten take roughly 1.7%. The sequenced sample consisted of blood. The receptor comes from a girl between 2 and 10 years old with cystic fibrosis. This chain links TRBV19 with TRBJ1-1, with a weak D call TRBD1 (6 bases). CDR3 region: CASSYRDHTEAFF. Written as DNA, the CDR3 is TGTGCCAGTAGTTACAGGGATCACACTGAAGCTTTCTTT.